This T cell receptor beta chain was obtained from a study of cytomegalovirus exposure and HLA in healthy donors (dated by TCRdb to the late 2010s). Some background on the complete study: An earlier analysis of about 530 of the donors reported 250 to 350 Gb of sequence data and 90 million to 120 million unique TCR beta sequences obtained from roughly 180 million T cells. An early release that covered roughly 600 HLA-typed donors contained around 300 gigabases of sequencing data and 70 million to 100 million unique TCR sequences. Among the roughly 380 genotyped donors, more than 70% belonged to the genetic ancestry cluster associated with self-reported Caucasian donors. The study aimed to test whether signatures of past pathogen exposure could be identified by cataloging public T cell receptors. The T cell repertoires of 666 subjects were profiled by immunosequencing and related to cytomegalovirus serostatus. In addition to the first cohort of 650 to 800 subjects, a separate validation cohort of 120 different subjects was used. The study combined high-throughput TCR immunosequencing, statistical association of individual TCRs with disease status, and machine learning to predict cytomegalovirus infection status. In a later analysis, previously published TCR beta repertoires from 666 donors were re-analyzed and high-resolution HLA genotyping was added so that TCR occurrence patterns could be studied. In the later analysis, no new phenotypic data were used to find candidate immune exposures; instead, reliance was placed on TCR beta sequences and their occurrence across donors. An earlier analysis of 450 to 750 of the donors used high-throughput TCR beta sequencing to judge whether each TCR beta V gene segment behaved as functional or pseudogenic. Donor age, sex, ethnicity and CMV serostatus were collected together with the repertoire data. A later genetic analysis used genome-wide SNP genotypes for 398 of the 666 donors, treating that subset as a discovery cohort. Every repertoire in the discovery cohort had been generated on one and the same sequencing platform. Class I and class II HLA loci were covered by the typing at four-digit resolution. Typing coverage varied by locus: about 620-640 donors for A, B, C, DRB1 and DQB1; roughly 510 for DQA1; about 600 for DPA1; approximately 490 for DPB1. Five DR-DQ haplotypes were treated as single units for association and clustering because of strong linkage in the cohort. Across roughly 420 genotyped donors of the cohort, an average of roughly 250,000 unique TCR beta nucleotide sequences per donor were sequenced, and approximately 17% of those sequences were non-productive.

Libraries were prepared through the immunoSEQ multiplex PCR assay. For the multiplex PCR, a mixture combining 60 forward primers for TCR Vbeta segments and 13 reverse primers for TCR Jbeta segments was used. The CDR3 region of rearranged TCR beta genes was amplified from genomic DNA with a multiplex PCR assay. The Illumina HiSeq System was used to sequence the amplified TCR beta libraries as 87-base-pair reads. As for the authors' bioinformatics: In a later analysis, tens of millions of unique TCR beta chains were counted across the 650 to 750 repertoires, and roughly 11 million of these chains were shared by at least two donors. Raw reads were error-corrected and collapsed into unique sequences by a nearest-neighbor algorithm in which closely related sequences were merged to remove PCR and sequencing errors. To assign V, D and J gene segments, CDR3 sequences were aligned to IMGT reference sequences. Each retained sequence needed at least a six-nucleotide match to both a V gene segment and a J gene segment. A rearrangement counted as productive if the CDR3 had no stop codons and remained in frame with V and J, and every other rearrangement counted as non-productive. Following IMGT convention, CDR3 was defined as the stretch from the second conserved V-encoded cysteine up to the conserved J-encoded phenylalanine. Sequences without an unambiguous match to a single V gene segment were excluded from the earlier analysis of over 500 of the donors. In an earlier analysis of 587 of the donors, V segments were called functional above 56.7% productive rearrangements and were called segregating when the between-donor standard deviation exceeded 5%. A statistical classification framework was built for diagnosing cytomegalovirus status from the catalog of TCR beta chain sequences. V and J gene assignment, in a later analysis, came from comparing TCR nucleotide sequences with IMGT/GENE-DB human TR gene sequences. A later analysis assigned CDR3 sequences and most-parsimonious VDJ recombination scenarios with the TCRdist pipeline. In a later analysis, each TCR beta chain was defined by its CDR3 amino acid sequence together with its V-gene family, and reads without a unique V-gene family were excluded. As a way to deal with suspected cross-contamination and a sequencing artifact, a later analysis dropped 450 to 700 nucleotide sequences that were highly shared and had low generation probability. In a later analysis, a clonal expansion index for each public chain was calculated from normalized within-repertoire ranks of inferred template counts. Generation probabilities in a later analysis came from a VDJ recombination model fitted to out-of-frame rearrangements, and those results were checked against IGoR. In a later analysis, TCR-TCR, TCR-HLA and TCR-CMV co-occurrence was scored with hypergeometric tests, and a repertoire-size bias correction was applied to TCR pairs. False discovery rates were estimated in a later analysis by permuting HLA or CMV assignments 20 times. In a later analysis, co-occurring TCRs were grouped using DBSCAN, and TCRdist sequence similarity was added for clustering within HLA-allele-positive subsets. Repertoires with fewer than 30,000 or more than 120,000 public chains, plus five repertoires with anomalous nucleotide sharing, were excluded from co-occurrence clustering. Imported from immuneACCESS, the table was reduced by TCRdb to in-frame sequences with V and J called. These copies leave out some clones; in studies compared against another copy, an unresolved V gene accounts for under half, and the cause of the remainder is not known. V and J calls and clone size come straight from that table; D and trimming were deduced from the DNA. The sample table holds roughly 84,000 clones, of which more than 50% were seen once. 15% of the sample comes from the top ten.

About this clone: The antigen it binds to is not known. Qualities for individual bases were not recorded, and no much larger clone is one base off.

General study outcomes and caveats: In a later genetic analysis, fewer N-insertions in productive TCRs were reported among donors in an Asian-associated ancestry cluster than the 666-donor mean. The authors suggested that the approach could potentially be generalized to other disease states and immunological phenotypes. Most TCR sequences were seen in very few donors, while some public TCRs were found in many individuals. Linkage disequilibrium might explain the correlated functional status among segregating V segments, but an unknown experimental factor could not be ruled out. A few of the identified cytomegalovirus-associated TCR beta chains were confirmed in vitro to be specific for cytomegalovirus antigens. A group of highly shared sequence variants was considered likely to be a technical artifact of the sequencing pipeline. Presence/absence analyses assumed roughly uniform sequencing depth across donors, an assumption that may not hold. Some IMGT-functional V segments, including TRBV6-2 and TRBV6-3, could not be distinguished by the 87-base-pair reads and were therefore excluded. The classifier was reported to diagnose cytomegalovirus status with high specificity and sensitivity in both the original cohort and the validation cohort. According to a later analysis, most CMV-associated TCR beta chains appeared to be HLA-restricted, and the HLA associations seemed to be driven largely by CMV exposure. A later genetic analysis associated a missense DCLRE1C variant with V-gene and J-gene trimming of TCR beta chains, and an independent cohort replicated the association. This cohort had only TCR beta chains sequenced, and the lack of alpha or paired-chain data limited which features could be detected. Several of the top co-occurrence clusters appeared to be linked to parvovirus B19, influenza, CMV and Epstein-Barr virus, according to a later analysis. Broadly in line with IMGT annotations, most TCR beta V segments showed up in productive rearrangements about 87% or about 30% of the time in an earlier analysis of several hundred of the donors. In a later analysis, HLA-associated TCR beta chains were found to be more clonally expanded and to have lower generation probabilities than equally common non-associated chains. The study gave a list of under 200 TCR beta chains associated with cytomegalovirus. When HLA alleles, especially DR and DQ, strongly co-occurred, attributing TCR associations to individual alleles was difficult. Because HLA typing was missing for some donors at each locus, association tests included only the typed subset. In a later analysis, the rate of TCR association differed among HLA loci, with DRB1 alleles having the most associated TCRs and HLA-C alleles having the fewest. Immune exposure information for the cohort was limited to CMV serostatus. A further reported finding was that TCR beta sequences accurately predicted the HLA-A and HLA-B alleles for most subjects in the first cohort. Because counts were too low, roughly 17 rarely observed V segments, including chromosome 9 orphons, were left out of the earlier analysis of 500 to 650 of the donors. A later analysis associated 16,951 TCR beta sequences with specific HLA alleles at a false discovery rate of 0.05.

The CDR3 starts with the cysteine, ends with the phenylalanine, and has 14 residues. The only DNA kept is the CDR3, 42 bases in frame from the first base. Trimming leaves V shorter by 2 bases and J shorter by 3 bases, with the junction holding 3 bases beyond the gene matches. CDR1 SGDLS and CDR2 YYNGEE are derived from the germline V gene. The cohort comprised more than 550 healthy bone marrow donors. All cohort members were sampled while nominally healthy, although unrecorded immune exposures were likely present. The donor was CMV seropositive and was included in the group of 250 to 350 seropositive cohort members. A peripheral blood sample was provided by each donor, and peripheral blood mononuclear cells were used for TCR beta sequencing. Genomic DNA was extracted from the blood cell samples with the Qiagen DNeasy Blood Extraction Kit.

The rearranged segments are TRBV9 and TRBJ2-7, with 9 central nucleotides matching TRBD1. Sequenced: PBMCs. The TCR sequence derives from a woman between 35 and 50 years old in good health and CMV-seropositive. The CDR3 reads CASSVGDRDYEQYF. The DNA sequence is as follows: TGTGCCAGCAGCGTTGGGGACAGGGACTACGAGCAGTACTTC.